This is a list of T cell receptor beta chains from one sample in a study of T-cell reconstitution after alpha-beta-depleted transplantation in children. Using its own MiXCR run on the PCR reads, TCRdb lists one record per CDR3 protein. The table includes approximately 230,000 distinct CDR3 sequences, 25% detected once. The source was PBMCs, collected before TCRalphabeta/CD19-depleted stem cell transplant. The source of these receptors is a girl aged 2 to 9 with Fanconi anemia, due to receive a stem cell transplant. The CDR3 runs from the conserved cysteine through the conserved F or W. A D gene is named only where the DNA matches it firmly. Expanded clones are given a class, and other clones once, few, many or no size at all.

clone size: few; V gene: TRBV5-1; J gene: TRBJ2-5; D gene: -; CDR3 DNA: TGCGCCAGCAGCAAAAACCAAGAGACCCAGTACTTC; CDR3 protein: CASSKNQETQYF
clone size: -; V gene: TRBV20-1; J gene: TRBJ2-4; D gene: TRBD2; CDR3 DNA: TGCAGTGCGGGGGGGCTAGCGGGAGAGGTGATGGACATTCAGTACTTC; CDR3 protein: CSAGGLAGEVMDIQYF
clone size: many; V gene: TRBV20-1; J gene: TRBJ2-1; D gene: -; CDR3 DNA: TGCAGTGCTACCCGACTAGTAGTTGACAATGAGCAGTTCTTC; CDR3 protein: CSATRLVVDNEQFF
clone size: once; V gene: TRBV25-1; J gene: TRBJ2-6; D gene: -; CDR3 DNA: TGTGCCAGCAGTGAAACGACGGCTGGGGCCAACGTCCTGACTTTC; CDR3 protein: CASSETTAGANVLTF
clone size: -; V gene: TRBV29-1; J gene: TRBJ2-1; D gene: -; CDR3 DNA: TGCAGCGCCAGCAAGGGCTCCTACAATGAGCAGTTCTTC; CDR3 protein: CSASKGSYNEQFF
clone size: -; V gene: TRBV6-1; J gene: TRBJ2-6; D gene: TRBD1; CDR3 DNA: TGTGCCAGCAGTGTTGACAGGGGGCCTGGGGCCAACGTCCTGACTTTC; CDR3 protein: CASSVDRGPGANVLTF
clone size: -; V gene: TRBV29-1; J gene: TRBJ2-1; D gene: TRBD2; CDR3 DNA: TGCAGCGTGGGACTAGCGGCCAGTGAGCAGTTCTTC; CDR3 protein: CSVGLAASEQFF
clone size: -; V gene: TRBV2; J gene: TRBJ2-1; D gene: -; CDR3 DNA: TGTGCCAGCAGGACGCGGGACCTCTCCTACAATGAGCAGTTCTTC; CDR3 protein: CASRTRDLSYNEQFF
clone size: -; V gene: TRBV29-1; J gene: TRBJ2-1; D gene: -; CDR3 DNA: TGCAGCGTAGAACTAGCTGATACCTCTACCTACAATGAGCAGTTCTTC; CDR3 protein: CSVELADTSTYNEQFF
clone size: -; V gene: TRBV20-1; J gene: TRBJ2-3; D gene: TRBD2; CDR3 DNA: TGCAGTGCTGGCGGGGGGGCAGTAGATACGCAGTATTTT; CDR3 protein: CSAGGGAVDTQYF
clone size: -; V gene: TRBV29-1; J gene: TRBJ2-7; D gene: -; CDR3 DNA: TGCAGCGCCAGAGACCTTTCCCACCCCTACGAGCAGTACTTC; CDR3 protein: CSARDLSHPYEQYF
clone size: many; V gene: TRBV5-1; J gene: TRBJ2-4; D gene: -; CDR3 DNA: TGCGCCAGCAGCTTTGACAGGCTAGCCAAAAACATTCAGTACTTC; CDR3 protein: CASSFDRLAKNIQYF
clone size: -; V gene: TRBV7-3; J gene: TRBJ2-7; D gene: TRBD1; CDR3 DNA: TGTGCCAGCAGCTCTACCGGGACAGACCACGAGCAGTACTTC; CDR3 protein: CASSSTGTDHEQYF
clone size: -; V gene: TRBV29-1; J gene: TRBJ1-1; D gene: -; CDR3 DNA: TGCAGCGTCTCGGGTGGTGGCACTGAAGCTTTCTTT; CDR3 protein: CSVSGGGTEAFF
clone size: -; V gene: TRBV3-1; J gene: TRBJ2-5; D gene: -; CDR3 DNA: TGTGCCAGCAGCCAAGGTCTCAGACAGACAGAAGAGACCCAGTACTTC; CDR3 protein: CASSQGLRQTEETQYF
clone size: many; V gene: TRBV29-1; J gene: TRBJ2-3; D gene: TRBD1; CDR3 DNA: TGCAGCGGGACAGGGGGTGAGGATACGCAGTATTTT; CDR3 protein: CSGTGGEDTQYF
clone size: many; V gene: TRBV4-2; J gene: TRBJ2-3; D gene: -; CDR3 DNA: TGTGCCAGCAGCCATTATTCGGGAGTCGAAGATACGCAGTATTTT; CDR3 protein: CASSHYSGVEDTQYF
clone size: -; V gene: TRBV20-1; J gene: TRBJ2-5; D gene: TRBD2; CDR3 DNA: TGCAGTGCTACCGGACTAGCGGGAGGGAGAGAGACCCAGTACTTC; CDR3 protein: CSATGLAGGRETQYF
clone size: many; V gene: TRBV20-1; J gene: TRBJ2-7; D gene: -; CDR3 DNA: TGCAGTGCCCTTGTCTCCTACGAGCAGTACTTC; CDR3 protein: CSALVSYEQYF
clone size: many; V gene: TRBV5-1; J gene: TRBJ2-6; D gene: -; CDR3 DNA: TGCGCCAGCAGCTTGTTGGACAGCTCTGGGGCCAACGTCCTGACTTTC; CDR3 protein: CASSLLDSSGANVLTF
clone size: few; V gene: TRBV20-1; J gene: TRBJ1-1; D gene: -; CDR3 DNA: TGCAGTGCTTCCCGTACGCTAACTGAAGCTTTCTTT; CDR3 protein: CSASRTLTEAFF
clone size: many; V gene: TRBV29-1; J gene: TRBJ2-7; D gene: -; CDR3 DNA: TGCAGCGTTGGGGACCCCGGCCCATACGAGCAGTACTTC; CDR3 protein: CSVGDPGPYEQYF
clone size: -; V gene: TRBV5-1; J gene: TRBJ2-7; D gene: -; CDR3 DNA: TGCGCCAGCAGCTTGCCTCGGGGGACAGAGGCTGACGGTTGGTCCTACGAGCAGTACTTC; CDR3 protein: CASSLPRGTEADGWSYEQYF
clone size: few; V gene: TRBV28; J gene: TRBJ2-7; D gene: -; CDR3 DNA: TGTGCCAGCAGTTTATTATCCGGGACACCATACGAGCAGTACTTC; CDR3 protein: CASSLLSGTPYEQYF
clone size: -; V gene: TRBV4-1; J gene: TRBJ1-1; D gene: TRBD1; CDR3 DNA: TGCGCCAGCAGCCACCCTGGAGTCGCAGGGGGCGAGGGTGAAGCTTTCTTT; CDR3 protein: CASSHPGVAGGEGEAFF
clone size: many; V gene: TRBV7-2; J gene: TRBJ2-1; D gene: TRBD2; CDR3 DNA: TGTGCCAGCAGCTCCCAACAAGCGGGGAGTGGTGAGCAGTTCTTC; CDR3 protein: CASSSQQAGSGEQFF
clone size: -; V gene: TRBV5-1; J gene: TRBJ2-1; D gene: TRBD1; CDR3 DNA: TGCGCCAGCAGCTGGGGGACAGGGGACAATGAGCAGTTCTTC; CDR3 protein: CASSWGTGDNEQFF